This entry lists 10 T cell receptor beta chains sequenced from one sample in a study of identical twins. One entry per CDR3 protein, called by TCRdb with MiXCR from the 5' RACE reads. The sample holds 500,000 to 700,000 distinct CDR3 sequences, just over 7% seen once. These same records also appear under a second study, on yellow fever vaccine responses in identical twins.

Sequenced material: PBMCs. The source of these receptors is a woman younger than 30 in good health.

This CDR3 is CASSPYRKETQYF. Here the CDR3 DNA reads TGTGCCAGCAGCCCCTATCGTAAAGAGACCCAGTACTTC. J is TRBJ2-5 and V is TRBV7-9, with D hard to call. This CDR3 comprises 13 residues. The germline V and J ends were trimmed by 5 bases and 3 bases, with 10 bases remaining between them. Germline CDR1 is SEHNR and CDR2 is FQNEAQ (reference sequence).

The chain couples TRBV12-3 or TRBV12-4 to TRBJ2-1, with 14 nucleotides matching TRBD2. The V gene end was trimmed by 5 bases and the J gene end by 6 bases; junction bases not matched to a gene: 9. This CDR3 contains 17 residues. This CDR3 is CASSLLGTSGSPNEQFF. CDR3 bases: TGTGCCAGCAGTCTTTTGGGGACTAGCGGGAGTCCCAATGAGCAGTTCTTC.

There are many counts of this clonotype. This CDR3 reads CASTGGGSQPQHF. CDR3 sequence (DNA): TGTGCCAGCACCGGGGGGGGAAGTCAGCCCCAGCATTTT. The chain employs TRBV12-3 or TRBV12-4 and TRBJ1-5, with D possibly being TRBD1 (5 bases). The V end lost 7 bases, the J end lost 6 bases, and 13 bases lay between the germline ends. This CDR3 comprises 13 residues.

This clonotype appeared a few times. The V and J genes are TRBV12-3 or TRBV12-4 and TRBJ2-3; the match to TRBD2 covers 8 bases. CDR3 length: 16 residues. Losses at the gene ends were 1 base for V and 2 bases for J; bases not matched to a gene: 5. This chain's CDR3 is CASSLGTSPSTDTQYF. Written as DNA, the CDR3 is TGTGCCAGCAGTTTAGGGACTAGCCCTTCCACAGATACGCAGTATTTT.

This clonotype came up many times. The genes are TRBV4-1 and TRBJ1-2; D is unclear. Looked up from germline, CDR1 is MGHRA and CDR2 is YSYEKL. The CDR3 covers 15 residues. V shed 0 bases and J shed 2 bases, with 10 bases lying between them. The CDR3 loop is CASSQDSAGNYGYTF. The CDR3 DNA reads TGCGCCAGCAGCCAAGATTCAGCAGGAAACTATGGCTACACCTTC.

This clonotype was observed at least ten times. The rearrangement links TRBV5-1 to TRBJ1-6; D remains ambiguous. V gave up 4 bases and J gave up 5 bases, with 10 bases separating them. The germline V gene encodes CDR1 SGHRS and CDR2 YFSETQ. The length of the CDR3 is 14 residues. CDR3 nucleotide sequence: TGCGCCAGCAGCCCGGGCCAACATAATTCACCCCTCCACTTT. It yields the protein CASSPGQHNSPLHF.

This clonotype was seen a few times. This sequence joins TRBV18 and TRBJ2-1, with unresolved D. Trimming pared 0 bases from V and 3 bases from J, leaving 6 bases between. Germline V CDR1 and CDR2: KGHSH, LQKENI. The CDR3 has 14 residues. In DNA form, the CDR3 reads TGTGCCAGCTCACCACCGAAAAGCTACAATGAGCAGTTCTTC. It specifies CASSPPKSYNEQFF.

This clonotype was picked up a small number of times. This CDR3 reads CASSLDGTPYNSPLHF. CDR3 DNA sequence: TGCGCCAGCAGCTTGGACGGAACCCCTTATAATTCACCCCTCCACTTT. The chain uses TRBV5-1 and TRBJ1-6; no clear D. The CDR3 is 16 residues long. V was pared by 0 bases and J by 4 bases, with 11 bases between. The germline V gene has CDR1 SGHRS and CDR2 YFSETQ.

On this clonotype itself: Mismatch with germline at one junction end may stem from a read error. The V call is TRBV5-4, the J call TRBJ2-7; 7 bases fit TRBD1. Germline V gene data show CDR1 as SGHNT and CDR2 as YYREEE (reference sequence). There are 15 residues in the CDR3. The CDR3: CASSPIQGSSYKQYF. The CDR3 nucleotides read TGTGCCAGCAGCCCAATACAGGGGTCCTCCTACAAGCAGTACTTC.

In its sample, this clonotype was seen a few times. The chain joins TRBV3-1 to TRBJ2-3, with 10 bases fitting TRBD2. After removal of 4 bases from V and 2 bases from J, the junction contained 6 bases not matched to a gene. This CDR3 has 16 residues. The V gene's germline CDR1 is LGHDT and CDR2 YNNKEL (reference sequence). This chain's CDR3 is CASSPLAGGATDTQYF. CDR3 coding DNA: TGTGCCAGCAGCCCCTTAGCGGGGGGAGCCACAGATACGCAGTATTTT.